Below, one TCR beta chain is given with its context. No antigen is known for it. Template switching supplied a universal primer site; unique molecular identifiers were carried on the cDNA. MiXCR was run by TCRdb on the 5' RACE reads, yielding one entry per CDR3 protein. Here the sample spans some 460,000 distinct CDR3 sequences, 14% being singletons. The germline V and J ends were trimmed by 0 bases and 7 bases, with 10 bases remaining between them. Germline CDR1 WNHNN, CDR2 SYGVQD (reference sequence). The CDR3 extends over 14 amino acids. This entry is derived from a study of identical twins. Study conclusions and caveats: Partly confounded zero-insertion analyses could result from invariant MAIT and iNKT cells. Conclusions came from cross-sectional statistical analysis, not from following the same donors.

The same data also went into a second study, on yellow fever vaccine responses in identical twins.

The specimen was CD4+ T cells sorted from blood. The chain carries TRBV10-1 and TRBJ2-1; D unclear. This receptor was identified in a woman aged 18 to 35 in good health. The CDR3 loop reads CASSESNYRNEQFF. The CDR3 bases are TGCGCCAGCAGTGAGTCGAACTACCGGAATGAGCAGTTCTTC.